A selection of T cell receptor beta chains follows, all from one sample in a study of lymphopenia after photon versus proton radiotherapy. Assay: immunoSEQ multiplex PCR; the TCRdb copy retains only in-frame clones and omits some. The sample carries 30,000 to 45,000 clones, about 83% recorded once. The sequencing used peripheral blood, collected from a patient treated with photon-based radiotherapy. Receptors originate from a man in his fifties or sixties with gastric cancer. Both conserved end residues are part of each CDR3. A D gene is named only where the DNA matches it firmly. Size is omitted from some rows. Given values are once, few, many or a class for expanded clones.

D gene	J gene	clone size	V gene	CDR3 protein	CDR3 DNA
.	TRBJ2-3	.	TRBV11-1	CASSLSPVPAKRSDTQYF	TGTGCCAGCAGCTTAAGCCCGGTGCCAGCGAAAAGGTCAGATACGCAGTATTTT
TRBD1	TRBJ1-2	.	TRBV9	CASSGTGTGLGYTF	TGTGCCAGCAGCGGGACCGGGACAGGGTTAGGCTACACCTTC
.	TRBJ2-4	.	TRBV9	CASSVGVGTLAKNIQYF	TGTGCCAGCAGCGTAGGCGTAGGGACCCTAGCCAAAAACATTCAGTACTTC
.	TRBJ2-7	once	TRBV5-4	CASSLYATNFYEQYF	TGTGCCAGCAGCTTATACGCAACTAACTTCTACGAGCAGTACTTC
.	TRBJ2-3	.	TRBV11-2	CASSFNREVKTQYF	TGTGCCAGCAGCTTTAACAGGGAGGTCAAGACGCAGTATTTT
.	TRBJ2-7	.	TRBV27	CASSLVVGYEQYF	TGTGCCAGCAGTTTAGTTGTCGGCTACGAGCAGTACTTC
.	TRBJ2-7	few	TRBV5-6	CASSLAQGRHEQYF	TGTGCCAGCAGCTTGGCACAGGGTAGGCACGAGCAGTACTTC
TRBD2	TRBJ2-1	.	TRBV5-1	CASSLGGTSLYNEQFF	TGCGCCAGCAGCTTGGGGGGGACTAGCCTCTACAATGAGCAGTTCTTC
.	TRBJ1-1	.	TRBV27	CASRRDRTAKAFF	TGTGCCAGCAGGAGAGATCGGACTGCAAAAGCTTTCTTT
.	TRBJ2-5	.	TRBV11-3	CASSNPSETQYF	TGTGCCAGCAGCAACCCAAGTGAGACCCAGTACTTC
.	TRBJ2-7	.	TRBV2	CASSVGAYEQYF	TGTGCCAGCAGTGTTGGTGCCTACGAGCAGTACTTC
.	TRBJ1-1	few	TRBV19	CASSITTGWNTEAFF	TGTGCCAGTAGTATAACAACAGGGTGGAACACTGAAGCTTTCTTT
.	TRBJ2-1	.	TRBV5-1	CASSFRSSYNEQFF	TGCGCCAGCAGCTTCCGCAGCTCCTACAATGAGCAGTTCTTC
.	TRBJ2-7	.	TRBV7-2	CASSLDRSYEQYF	TGTGCCAGCAGCCTGGACAGATCCTACGAGCAGTACTTC
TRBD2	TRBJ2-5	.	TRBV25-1	CASSESTSGQETQYF	TGTGCCAGCAGTGAATCGACTAGCGGACAAGAGACCCAGTACTTC
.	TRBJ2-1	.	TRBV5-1	CASKPLTGANNEQFF	TGCGCCAGCAAGCCTCTCACCGGGGCAAACAATGAGCAGTTCTTC
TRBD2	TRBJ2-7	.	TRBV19	CASSPRGALAGNYEQYF	TGTGCCAGTAGTCCCCGCGGGGCACTAGCGGGAAACTACGAGCAGTACTTC
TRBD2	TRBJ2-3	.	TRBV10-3	CAISQKLAGGTDTQYF	TGTGCCATCAGCCAGAAACTAGCGGGAGGCACAGATACGCAGTATTTT
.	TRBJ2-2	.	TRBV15	CATSRALSANTGELFF	TGTGCCACCAGCAGAGCCCTCTCCGCGAACACCGGGGAGCTGTTTTTT
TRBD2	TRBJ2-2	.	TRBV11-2	CASSLPGTRGPGELFF	TGTGCCAGCAGCCTCCCCGGGACTAGAGGTCCCGGGGAGCTGTTTTTT
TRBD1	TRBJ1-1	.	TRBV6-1	CASSGTGSEAFF	TGTGCCAGCAGCGGGACAGGTTCTGAAGCTTTCTTT
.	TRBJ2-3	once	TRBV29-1	CSARGRASTDTQYF	TGCAGCGCACGCGGAAGGGCGAGCACAGATACGCAGTATTTT
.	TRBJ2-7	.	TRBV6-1	CASSESQGFYEQYF	TGTGCCAGCAGTGAATCCCAGGGGTTCTACGAGCAGTACTTC
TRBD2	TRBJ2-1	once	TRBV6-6	CASSYWLAGLSEQFF	TGTGCCAGCAGTTACTGGCTAGCGGGCCTTTCAGAGCAGTTCTTC
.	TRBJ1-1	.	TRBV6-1	CASSLQGNTEAFF	TGTGCCAGCAGCCTACAGGGGAACACTGAAGCTTTCTTT
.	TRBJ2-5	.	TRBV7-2	CASSFVGGGETQYF	TGTGCCAGCAGCTTCGTGGGGGGCGGGGAGACCCAGTACTTC
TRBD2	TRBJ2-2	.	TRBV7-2	CASSPGLAETGELFF	TGTGCCAGCAGCCCGGGACTAGCGGAGACCGGGGAGCTGTTTTTT
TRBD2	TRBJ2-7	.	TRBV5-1	CASSLDTSGREQYF	TGCGCCAGCAGCTTGGATACTAGCGGGAGAGAGCAGTACTTC
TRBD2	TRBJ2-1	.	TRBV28	CASSSLAGTWNEQFF	TGTGCCAGCAGTTCCTTAGCGGGTACCTGGAATGAGCAGTTCTTC